The count of the clone carrying this T cell receptor beta chain is one. V dropped 4 bases and J dropped 4; count of bases not matched to a gene: 10. CDR3 size: 15 residues. The germline CDR1 and CDR2 sequences are LNHDA and SQIVND (reference sequence). These data belong to a study of sequential checkpoint blockade in melanoma. Overall study: Randomization was 1:1 between first-line nivolumab→ipilimumab and ipilimumab→nivolumab. After both sequences, patients received maintenance nivolumab.

Clones were read by immunoSEQ multiplex PCR, and TCRdb kept only the in-frame ones, dropping some. The table has around 12,000 clones, nearly 70% seen once. Treatment specified: randomized to nivolumab then ipilimumab (arm A) or the reverse (arm B). Patients had received no earlier DNA-damaging chemotherapy. Live CD3+CD8+ CD19− CD56− cells were sorted from PBMCs. This rearrangement joins TRBV19 to TRBJ2-7, with 7 nucleotides matching TRBD1. This TCR was recovered from a human donor with melanoma. The starting material was CD8+ T cells sorted from blood (inferred from file names), obtained from a patient given nivolumab and ipilimumab in sequence. CDR3 region: CASSTGLGGFYEQYF. CDR3 bases: TGTGCCAGTAGTACCGGCCTAGGGGGCTTTTACGAGCAGTACTTC.